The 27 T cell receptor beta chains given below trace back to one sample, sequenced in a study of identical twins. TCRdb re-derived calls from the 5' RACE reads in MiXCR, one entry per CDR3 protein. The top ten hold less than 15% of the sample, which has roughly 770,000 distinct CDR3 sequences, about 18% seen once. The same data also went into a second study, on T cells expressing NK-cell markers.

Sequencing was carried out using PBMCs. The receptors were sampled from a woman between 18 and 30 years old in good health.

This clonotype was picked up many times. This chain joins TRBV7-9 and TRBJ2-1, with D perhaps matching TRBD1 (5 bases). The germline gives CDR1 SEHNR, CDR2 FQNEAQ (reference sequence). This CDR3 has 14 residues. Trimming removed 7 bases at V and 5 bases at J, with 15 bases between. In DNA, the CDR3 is TGTGCCAGCACCTGGGTGACAGATAACAATGAGCAGTTCTTC. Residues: CASTWVTDNNEQFF.

The chain's CDR3 is CSVTSEYGYTF. DNA of the CDR3: TGCAGCGTCACTTCAGAGTATGGCTACACCTTC. The chain employs TRBV29-1 and TRBJ1-2; D is unclear. Trimming removed 6 bases at V and 5 bases at J, with 10 bases between. Germline CDR1 is SQVTM and CDR2 is ANQGSEA. CDR3 length: 11 amino acids.

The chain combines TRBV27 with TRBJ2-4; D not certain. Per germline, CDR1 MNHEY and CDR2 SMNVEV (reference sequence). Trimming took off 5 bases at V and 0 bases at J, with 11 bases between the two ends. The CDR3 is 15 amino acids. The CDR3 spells CASSGSFIAKNIQYF. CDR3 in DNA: TGTGCCAGCAGTGGATCTTTCATAGCCAAAAACATTCAGTACTTC.

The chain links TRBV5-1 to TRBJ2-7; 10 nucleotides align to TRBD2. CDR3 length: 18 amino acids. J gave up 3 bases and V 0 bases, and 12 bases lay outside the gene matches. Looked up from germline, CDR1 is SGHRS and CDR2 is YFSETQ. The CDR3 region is CASSLVLAGGAQGYEQYF. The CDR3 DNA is TGCGCCAGCAGCTTGGTGTTAGCGGGAGGTGCGCAAGGCTACGAGCAGTACTTC.

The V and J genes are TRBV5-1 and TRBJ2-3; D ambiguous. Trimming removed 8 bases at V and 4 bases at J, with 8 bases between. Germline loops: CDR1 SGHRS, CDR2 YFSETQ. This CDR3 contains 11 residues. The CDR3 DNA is TGCGCCAGTGCCGCCGCAGATACGCAGTATTTT. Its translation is CASAAADTQYF.

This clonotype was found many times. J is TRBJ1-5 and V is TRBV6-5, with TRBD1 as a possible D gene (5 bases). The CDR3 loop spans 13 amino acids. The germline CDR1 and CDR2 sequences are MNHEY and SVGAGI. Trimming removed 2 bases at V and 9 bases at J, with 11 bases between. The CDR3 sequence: CASSYGHFAPQHF. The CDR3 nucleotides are TGTGCCAGCAGTTACGGACACTTCGCGCCCCAGCATTTT.

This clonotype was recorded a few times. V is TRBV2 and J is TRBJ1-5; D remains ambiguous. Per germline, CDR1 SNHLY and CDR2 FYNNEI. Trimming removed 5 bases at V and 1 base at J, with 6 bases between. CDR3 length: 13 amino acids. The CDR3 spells CASSSESNQPQHF. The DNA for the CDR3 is TGTGCCAGCAGTTCAGAAAGCAATCAGCCCCAGCATTTT.

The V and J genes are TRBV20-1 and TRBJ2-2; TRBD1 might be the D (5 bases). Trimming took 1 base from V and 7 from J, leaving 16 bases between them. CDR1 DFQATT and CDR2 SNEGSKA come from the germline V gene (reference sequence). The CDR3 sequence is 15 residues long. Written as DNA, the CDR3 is TGCAGTGCTAGAGGCCCGCAGGGCGCTAACGGGGAGCTGTTTTTT. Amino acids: CSARGPQGANGELFF.

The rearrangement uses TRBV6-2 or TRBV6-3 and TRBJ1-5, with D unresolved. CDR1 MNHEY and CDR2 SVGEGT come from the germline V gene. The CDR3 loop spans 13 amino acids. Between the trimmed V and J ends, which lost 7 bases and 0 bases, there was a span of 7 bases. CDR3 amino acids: CASTIGSNQPQHF. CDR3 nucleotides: TGTGCCAGCACTATCGGTAGCAATCAGCCCCAGCATTTT.

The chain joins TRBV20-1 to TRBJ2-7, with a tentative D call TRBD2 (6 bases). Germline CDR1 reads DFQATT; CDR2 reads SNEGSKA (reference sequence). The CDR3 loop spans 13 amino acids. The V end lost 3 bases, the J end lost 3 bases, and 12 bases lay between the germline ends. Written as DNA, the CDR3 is TGCAGTGCTAGGCGCGGGACCTACTACGAGCAGTACTTC. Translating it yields CSARRGTYYEQYF.

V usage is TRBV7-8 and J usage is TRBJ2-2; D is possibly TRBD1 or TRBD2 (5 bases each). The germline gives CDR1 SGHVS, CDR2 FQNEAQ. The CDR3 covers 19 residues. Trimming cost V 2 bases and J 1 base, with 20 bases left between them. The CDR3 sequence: CASSLRSDRLSRNTGELFF. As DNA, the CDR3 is TGTGCCAGCAGCTTACGATCCGACAGACTAAGCCGGAACACCGGGGAGCTGTTTTTT.

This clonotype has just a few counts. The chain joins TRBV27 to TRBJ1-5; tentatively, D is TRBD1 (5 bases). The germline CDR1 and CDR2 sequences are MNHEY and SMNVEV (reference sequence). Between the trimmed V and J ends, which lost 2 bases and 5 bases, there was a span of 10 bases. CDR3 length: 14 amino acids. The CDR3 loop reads CASSLQGRDQPQHF. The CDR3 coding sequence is TGTGCCAGCAGTTTACAGGGACGTGATCAGCCCCAGCATTTT.

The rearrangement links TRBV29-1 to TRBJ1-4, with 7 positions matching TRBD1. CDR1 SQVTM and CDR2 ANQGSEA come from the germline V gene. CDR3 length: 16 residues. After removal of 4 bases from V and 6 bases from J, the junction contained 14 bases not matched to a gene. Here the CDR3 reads CSVGTPGGRGYEKLFF. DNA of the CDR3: TGCAGCGTTGGTACCCCAGGGGGTAGAGGCTATGAAAAACTGTTTTTT.

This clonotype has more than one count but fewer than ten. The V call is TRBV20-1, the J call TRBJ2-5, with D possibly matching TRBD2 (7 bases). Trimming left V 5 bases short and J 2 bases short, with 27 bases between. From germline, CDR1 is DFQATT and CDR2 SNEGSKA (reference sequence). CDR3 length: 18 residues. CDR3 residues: CSAQRVRDARGLQETQYF. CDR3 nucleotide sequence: TGCAGTGCTCAGAGAGTACGGGATGCGCGGGGGCTGCAAGAGACCCAGTACTTC.

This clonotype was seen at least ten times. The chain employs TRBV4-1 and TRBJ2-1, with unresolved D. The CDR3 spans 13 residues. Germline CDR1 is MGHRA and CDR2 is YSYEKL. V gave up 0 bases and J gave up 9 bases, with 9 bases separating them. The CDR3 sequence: CASSQETPSEQFF. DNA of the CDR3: TGCGCCAGCAGCCAAGAAACTCCCAGTGAGCAGTTCTTC.

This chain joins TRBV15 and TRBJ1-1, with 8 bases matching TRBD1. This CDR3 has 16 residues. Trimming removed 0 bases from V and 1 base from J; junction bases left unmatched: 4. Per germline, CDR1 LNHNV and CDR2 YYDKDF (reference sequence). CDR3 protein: CATSRDRTGTNTEAFF. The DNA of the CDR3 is TGTGCCACCAGCAGAGATAGGACAGGGACGAACACTGAAGCTTTCTTT.

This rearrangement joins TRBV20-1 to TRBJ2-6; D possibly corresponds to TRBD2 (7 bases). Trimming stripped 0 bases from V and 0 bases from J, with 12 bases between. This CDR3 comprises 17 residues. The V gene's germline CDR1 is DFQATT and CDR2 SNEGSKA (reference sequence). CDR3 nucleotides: TGCAGTGCTAGAGAGGCGGGGGCCTTCTCTGGGGCCAACGTCCTGACTTTC. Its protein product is CSAREAGAFSGANVLTF.

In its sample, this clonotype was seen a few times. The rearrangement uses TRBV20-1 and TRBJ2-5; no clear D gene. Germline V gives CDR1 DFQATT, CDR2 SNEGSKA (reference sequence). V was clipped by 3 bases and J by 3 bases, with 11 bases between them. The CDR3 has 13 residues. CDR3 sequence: CSARTDQKETQYF. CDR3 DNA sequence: TGCAGTGCTAGGACGGACCAAAAAGAGACCCAGTACTTC.

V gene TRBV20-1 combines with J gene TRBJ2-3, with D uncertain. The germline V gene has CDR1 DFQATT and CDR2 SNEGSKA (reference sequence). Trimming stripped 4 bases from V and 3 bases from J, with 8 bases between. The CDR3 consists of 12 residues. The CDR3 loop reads CSATLGTDTQYF. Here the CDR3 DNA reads TGCAGTGCTACTCTAGGGACAGATACGCAGTATTTT.

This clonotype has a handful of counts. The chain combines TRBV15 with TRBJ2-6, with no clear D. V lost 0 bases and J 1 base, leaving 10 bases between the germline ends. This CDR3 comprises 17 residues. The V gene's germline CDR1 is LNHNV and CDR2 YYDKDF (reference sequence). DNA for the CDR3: TGTGCCACCAGCAGAGATCCGTCGGCTTCTGGGGCCAACGTCCTGACTTTC. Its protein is CATSRDPSASGANVLTF.

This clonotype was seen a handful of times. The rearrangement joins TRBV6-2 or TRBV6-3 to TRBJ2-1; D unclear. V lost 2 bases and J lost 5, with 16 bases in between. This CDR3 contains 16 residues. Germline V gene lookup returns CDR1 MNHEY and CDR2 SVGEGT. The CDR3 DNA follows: TGTGCCAGCAGTTACCCCCGTGGCGGTCGGGACAATGAGCAGTTCTTC. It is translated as CASSYPRGGRDNEQFF.

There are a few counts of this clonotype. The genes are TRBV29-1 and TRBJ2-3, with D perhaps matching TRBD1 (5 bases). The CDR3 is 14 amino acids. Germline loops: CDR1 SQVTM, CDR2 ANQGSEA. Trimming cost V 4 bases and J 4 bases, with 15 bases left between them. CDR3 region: CSVAFSGFADTQYF. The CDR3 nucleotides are TGCAGCGTTGCGTTTTCAGGGTTTGCAGATACGCAGTATTTT.

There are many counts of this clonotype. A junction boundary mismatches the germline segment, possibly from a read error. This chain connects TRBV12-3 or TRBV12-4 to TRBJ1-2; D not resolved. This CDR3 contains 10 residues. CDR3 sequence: CASSLVGVVF. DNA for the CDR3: TGTGCCAGCAGTTTAGTCGGGGTGGTATTC.

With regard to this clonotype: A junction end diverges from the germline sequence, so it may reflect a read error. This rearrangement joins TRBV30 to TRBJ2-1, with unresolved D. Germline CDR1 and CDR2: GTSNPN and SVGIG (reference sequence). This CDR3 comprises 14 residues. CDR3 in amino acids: CAWSVKLAPDKIIF. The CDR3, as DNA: TGTGCCTGGAGTGTAAAGTTAGCTCCGGATAAAATAATCTTC. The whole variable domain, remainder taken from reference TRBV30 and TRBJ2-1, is SQTIHQWPATLVQPVGSPLSLECTVEGTSNPNLYWYRQAAGRGLQLLFYSVGIGQISSEVPQNLSASRPQDRQFILSSKKLLLSDSGFYLCAWSVKLAPDKIIFGPGTRLTVL.

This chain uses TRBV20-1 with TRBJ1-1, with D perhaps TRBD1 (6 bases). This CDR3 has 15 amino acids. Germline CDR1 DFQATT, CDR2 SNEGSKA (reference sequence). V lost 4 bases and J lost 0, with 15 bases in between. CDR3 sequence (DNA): TGCAGTGCTAAGAGCGGGGGCATGATGAACACTGAAGCTTTCTTT. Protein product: CSAKSGGMMNTEAFF.

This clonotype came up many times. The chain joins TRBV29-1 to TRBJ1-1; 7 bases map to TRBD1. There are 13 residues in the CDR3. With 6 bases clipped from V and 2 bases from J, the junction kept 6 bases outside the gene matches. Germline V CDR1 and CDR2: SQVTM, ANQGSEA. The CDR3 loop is CSVARDSNTEAFF. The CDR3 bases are TGCAGCGTAGCGAGGGACAGCAACACTGAAGCTTTCTTT.

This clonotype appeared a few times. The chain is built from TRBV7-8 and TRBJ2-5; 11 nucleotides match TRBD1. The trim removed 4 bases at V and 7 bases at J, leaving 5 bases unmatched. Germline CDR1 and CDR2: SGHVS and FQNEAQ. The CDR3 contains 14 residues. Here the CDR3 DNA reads TGTGCCAGCAGCTCGGGACAGGGGGTAGGGACCCAGTACTTC. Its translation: CASSSGQGVGTQYF.